These 12 T cell receptor beta chains were sequenced from one sample in a study of control samples from healthy donors and cancer patients. This table comes from immunoSEQ multiplex PCR, and its TCRdb copy is limited to in-frame clones, with some not included. The data hold 100,000 to 150,000 clones, with about 93% observed a single time. Sequences were obtained from PBMCs. The source is a man aged 45 to 65 with head and neck cancer.

This rearrangement joins TRBV12-3 or TRBV12-4 to TRBJ2-1, with a weak D call TRBD2 (5 bases). This CDR3 is built from 13 residues. With 7 bases removed from V and 4 bases from J, the gap between germline ends came to 11 bases. The CDR3 here is CASTPPGYNEQFF. The CDR3 DNA reads as TGTGCCAGCACCCCCCCGGGATACAATGAGCAGTTCTTC.

V and J are TRBV3-1 (or the pseudogene TRBV3-2) and TRBJ1-1; no definite D call. CDR1 and CDR2 from the germline V gene are LGHDT and YNNKEL (reference sequence). The CDR3 totals 15 residues. V dropped 4 bases and J dropped 5 bases, with 17 bases sitting between them. The CDR3 region is CASSPAPGLSTEAFF. CDR3 coding DNA: TGTGCCAGCAGCCCAGCGCCCGGGTTATCTACTGAAGCTTTCTTT.

The chain combines TRBV5-1 with TRBJ1-3, with D possibly being TRBD1 (6 bases). CDR1 and CDR2 from the germline V gene are SGHRS and YFSETQ. V was pared by 1 base and J by 3 bases, with 14 bases between. The CDR3 contains 16 residues. This CDR3 reads CASSLSGQRYGNTIYF. Written as DNA, the CDR3 is TGCGCCAGCAGCTTGTCCGGACAGCGTTATGGAAACACCATATATTTT.

This clone was seen only once. The chain links TRBV10-3 to TRBJ2-7; the match to TRBD1 covers 9 bases. Germline CDR1 is ENHRY and CDR2 is SYGVKD. After removal of 6 bases from V and 3 bases from J, the junction contained 9 bases not matched to a gene. The CDR3 has 15 amino acids. The CDR3 DNA reads TGTGCCATCAGGGGCGGGACAGGGATGAACTACGAGCAGTACTTC. Encoded protein: CAIRGGTGMNYEQYF.

The CDR3 nucleotides are TGCGCCAGCAGTGGGGATTCCCGAGGGAGGAGCGGCTACACCTTC. Translating gives CASSGDSRGRSGYTF. The J gene is TRBJ1-2, the V gene TRBV5-1; D gene uncertain. CDR1 and CDR2 (germline): SGHRS, YFSETQ. The CDR3 spans 15 residues. Trimming removed 5 bases from V and 8 bases from J, with 22 bases in between. The full variable domain, its missing parts supplied by reference TRBV5-1 and TRBJ1-2, is KAGVTQTPRYLIKTRGQQVTLSCSPISGHRSVSWYQQTPGQGLQFLFEYFSETQRNKGNFPGRFSGRQFSNSRSEMNVSTLELGDSALYLCASSGDSRGRSGYTFGSGTRLTVV.

This sequence joins TRBV29-1 and TRBJ2-1; perhaps TRBD2 as D (6 bases). Looked up from germline, CDR1 is SQVTM and CDR2 is ANQGSEA. Trimming removed 5 bases at V and 3 bases at J, with 11 bases between. The CDR3 is 13 residues long. CDR3 amino acids: CSVLRGYYNEQFF. CDR3 in DNA: TGCAGCGTTCTACGGGGGTACTACAATGAGCAGTTCTTC.

This chain connects TRBV12-5 to TRBJ1-1, with D uncertain. CDR3 length: 13 amino acids. The germline V and J ends were trimmed by 7 bases and 1 base, with 10 bases remaining between them. CDR1 LGHNT and CDR2 FRNRAP come from the germline V gene. The DNA of the CDR3 is TGTGCTAGTGCCGTGTCTTCGAACACTGAAGCTTTCTTT. This encodes CASAVSSNTEAFF. Looking up the rest from reference TRBV12-5 and TRBJ1-1 gives the full variable domain: DARVTQTPRHKVTEMGQEVTMRCQPILGHNTVFWYRQTMMQGLELLAYFRNRAPLDDSGMPKDRFSAEMPDATLATLKIQPSEPRDSAVYFCASAVSSNTEAFFGQGTRLTVV.

The chain joins TRBV28 to TRBJ2-5; TRBD2 is a possible D gene (6 bases). This CDR3 has 13 residues. Germline CDR1 reads MDHEN; CDR2 reads SYDVKM. V was shortened by 8 bases and J by 4 bases, with 14 bases between the two germline ends. CDR3 DNA: TGTGCCAGCTCCGGGGGTTTCGGAGAGACCCAGTACTTC. Translated, it gives CASSGGFGETQYF.

The chain links TRBV6-2 or TRBV6-3 to TRBJ2-1; D is unclear. Trimming shortened V by 2 bases and J by 2 bases, and 10 bases separated the two germline ends. The CDR3 extends over 15 amino acids. Germline V gives CDR1 MNHEY, CDR2 SVGEGT. The CDR3 DNA follows: TGTGCCAGCAGTTACGTAAACCCGACCTACAATGAGCAGTTCTTC. Protein: CASSYVNPTYNEQFF.

Comments on this clone: Other DNA sequences in this sample translate to the same CDR3. The rearrangement joins TRBV5-1 to TRBJ1-1; 8 bases map to TRBD1. Per the germline V gene, CDR1 is SGHRS and CDR2 is YFSETQ. V was clipped by 3 bases and J by 4 bases; unmatched bases: 2. The CDR3 is 13 residues long. The CDR3 reads CASSSTGGTEAFF. Written as DNA, the CDR3 is TGCGCCAGCAGCTCCACAGGGGGCACTGAAGCTTTCTTT.

The chain links TRBV4-2 to TRBJ2-3; D call uncertain. In germline, CDR1 is LGHNA, CDR2 YNFKEQ. Trimming shortened V by 0 bases and J by 4 bases, and 8 bases separated the two germline ends. The length of the CDR3 is 14 residues. CDR3 residues: CASSQDIAPDTQYF. In DNA, the CDR3 is TGTGCCAGCAGCCAAGATATAGCTCCAGATACGCAGTATTTT.

The chain combines TRBV19 with TRBJ2-2; the D gene is possibly TRBD2 (6 bases). The germline V and J ends were trimmed by 7 bases and 0 bases, with 15 bases remaining between them. Germline lookup yields CDR1 LNHDA and CDR2 SQIVND (reference sequence). The CDR3 length is 16 residues. CDR3 in amino acids: CASKLSGTSNTGELFF. CDR3 DNA: TGTGCCAGTAAACTGAGTGGGACTTCGAACACCGGGGAGCTGTTTTTT.